The 28 T cell receptor beta chains given below trace back to one sample, sequenced in a study of blood T cell repertoires in COVID-19. Some clones are missing from TCRdb's copy, which holds only in-frame ones; the method was immunoSEQ multiplex PCR. The data hold around 310,000 clones, with roughly 90% observed a single time. Input material: peripheral blood. These receptors originate from a woman between 45 and 65 years old with active or convalescent COVID-19.

The rearrangement links TRBV13 to TRBJ2-3; 8 nucleotides match TRBD2. The CDR3 has 18 amino acids. The J segment lost 4 bases and the V segment lost 2 bases, leaving 14 bases of the junction unmatched. Germline V CDR1 and CDR2: PRHDT, FYEKMQ (reference sequence). In DNA, the CDR3 is TGTGCCAGCAGCTTAAGGTGGGCGCGGACTAGCACAGCAGATACGCAGTATTTT. It encodes CASSLRWARTSTADTQYF. The variable domain in full, with the rest retrieved from reference TRBV13 and TRBJ2-3, is AAGVIQSPRHLIKEKRETATLKCYPIPRHDTVYWYQQGPGQDPQFLISFYEKMQSDKGSIPDRFSAQQFSDYHSELNMSSLELGDSALYFCASSLRWARTSTADTQYFGPGTRLTVL.

This rearrangement joins TRBV6-2 or TRBV6-3 to TRBJ1-1, with 9 bases fitting TRBD1. In germline, CDR1 is MNHEY, CDR2 SVGEGT. The length of the CDR3 is 15 residues. J lost 1 base, V lost 6 bases, and 6 bases had no gene match. This CDR3 is CASSDRGIGNTEAFF. For the CDR3, the DNA is TGTGCCAGCAGCGACAGGGGGATTGGGAACACTGAAGCTTTCTTT.

This clone has just one count. This chain connects TRBV18 to TRBJ2-7; 11 positions agree with TRBD2. The germline CDR1 and CDR2 sequences are KGHSH and LQKENI. The CDR3 sequence is 15 residues long. The V and J ends lost 0 bases and 4 bases, in that order; junction bases with no gene match: 2. The CDR3 bases are TGTGCCAGCTCACCACCGACTAGCGGGGCTTACGAGCAGTACTTC. It yields the protein CASSPPTSGAYEQYF.

The chain employs TRBV29-1 and TRBJ2-7; D perhaps matches TRBD1 (5 bases). The CDR3 covers 14 residues. The V end was cut by 4 bases, the J end by 0 bases, with 13 bases between. Germline V gives CDR1 SQVTM, CDR2 ANQGSEA. Here the CDR3 reads CSVVLTVTSYEQYF. The CDR3 region has the DNA TGCAGCGTTGTGCTGACAGTAACCTCCTACGAGCAGTACTTC.

The gene calls are TRBV2 and TRBJ2-2; 12 bases fit TRBD2. V lost 6 bases and J lost 7; bases outside the gene matches: 12. Germline V gives CDR1 SNHLY, CDR2 FYNNEI. The CDR3 has 17 amino acids. For the CDR3, the DNA is TGTGCCAGCAGCATTAGACTAGCGGGAGATCTGGACGGGGAGCTGTTTTTT. This sequence encodes CASSIRLAGDLDGELFF. Looking up the rest from reference TRBV2 and TRBJ2-2 gives the full variable domain: EPEVTQTPSHQVTQMGQEVILRCVPISNHLYFYWYRQILGQKVEFLVSFYNNEISEKSEIFDDQFSVERPDGSNFTLKIRSTKLEDSAMYFCASSIRLAGDLDGELFFGEGSRLTVL.

This chain joins TRBV3-1 (or the pseudogene TRBV3-2) and TRBJ2-4; 11 bases agree with TRBD1. In germline, CDR1 is LGHDT, CDR2 YNNKEL (reference sequence). This CDR3 is 15 amino acids long. Germline trimming cut 0 bases from V and 9 bases from J; bases unmatched to any gene: 4. The CDR3 nucleotides read TGTGCCAGCAGCCAAGAGGGACAGGGGGTCGTCATTCAGTACTTC. This codes for CASSQEGQGVVIQYF.

This sequence joins TRBV19 and TRBJ2-3; 7 nucleotides agree with TRBD2. Germline V CDR1 and CDR2: LNHDA, SQIVND (reference sequence). CDR3 length equals 16 residues. Trimming took 7 bases from V and 0 from J; bases not matched to a gene: 10. This chain's CDR3 is CASNRGRSPSTDTQYF. CDR3 coding DNA: TGTGCCAGTAACCGCGGGAGATCCCCTAGCACAGATACGCAGTATTTT.

The rearrangement uses TRBV14 and TRBJ1-2; 7 bases fit TRBD1. Trimming took 4 bases from V and 2 from J; bases not matched to a gene: 13. The CDR3 covers 17 residues. Per the germline V gene, CDR1 is SGHDN and CDR2 is FVKESK. The CDR3 loop reads CASSPGATGRTNYGYTF. The CDR3 DNA reads TGTGCCAGCAGCCCGGGGGCGACAGGGCGTACCAACTATGGCTACACCTTC.

This chain joins TRBV6-5 and TRBJ2-7, with TRBD1 matching over 7 bases. Per the germline V gene, CDR1 is MNHEY and CDR2 is SVGAGI. The CDR3 is 15 amino acids. Losses at the gene ends were 0 bases for V and 3 bases for J; bases not matched to a gene: 5. The CDR3, as DNA: TGTGCCAGCAGTTACTCGAATCAGGGGGTCTACGAGCAGTACTTC. This translates into CASSYSNQGVYEQYF.

The chain carries TRBV4-1 and TRBJ2-1, with a possible D match to TRBD2 (5 bases). Trimming took off 2 bases at V and 1 base at J, with 6 bases between the two ends. CDR3 size: 14 residues. CDR1 is MGHRA and CDR2 is YSYEKL in the germline V gene. In nucleotides, the CDR3 is TGCGCCAGCAGCCAACGGGAATCCTACAATGAGCAGTTCTTC. Its translation is CASSQRESYNEQFF.

This rearrangement joins TRBV7-9 to TRBJ2-5; unclear D gene. V was cut by 7 bases and J by 1 base, with 16 bases left in between. The CDR3 extends over 15 amino acids. CDR1 is SEHNR, CDR2 FQNEAQ, per germline (reference sequence). CDR3 coding DNA: TGTGCCAGCACCCCCCCCCAGGCAGGCCAAGAGACCCAGTACTTC. Its translation: CASTPPQAGQETQYF.

The chain has TRBV15 and TRBJ1-4, with D unclear. V was trimmed by 5 bases and J by 4 bases, leaving 14 bases between them. This CDR3 has 15 amino acids. In germline, CDR1 is LNHNV, CDR2 YYDKDF (reference sequence). CDR3 loop: CATSDVGRRNEKLFF. CDR3 sequence (DNA): TGTGCCACCAGCGACGTGGGCAGGCGTAATGAAAAACTGTTTTTT.

V usage is TRBV7-8 and J usage is TRBJ2-4; D possibly corresponds to TRBD2 (6 bases). V was pared by 1 base and J by 5 bases, with 6 bases between. The CDR3 is 13 amino acids. Per the germline V gene, CDR1 is SGHVS and CDR2 is FQNEAQ. The CDR3 DNA is TGTGCCAGCAGCTTAGGGGGGGAAAACATTCAGTACTTC. Its translation is CASSLGGENIQYF.

This clone was recorded only once. The CDR3 spells CSVVPPTARQETQYF. The CDR3 region has the DNA TGCAGCGTCGTACCGCCGACAGCCCGCCAAGAGACCCAGTACTTC. The chain recombines TRBV29-1 with TRBJ2-5; weak D call: TRBD1 (5 bases). V lost 6 bases and J 1 base, leaving 18 bases between the germline ends. Germline V gene lookup returns CDR1 SQVTM and CDR2 ANQGSEA. This CDR3 comprises 15 residues.

The CDR3 loop reads CASSQDANGGAGETQYF. The CDR3 coding sequence is TGTGCCAGCAGCCAAGATGCAAACGGGGGGGCCGGGGAGACCCAGTACTTC. The chain has TRBV3-1 (or the pseudogene TRBV3-2) and TRBJ2-5; TRBD2 matches 8 bases. Germline V gene sequence: CDR1 LGHDT, CDR2 YNNKEL (reference sequence). V trimming: 0 bases; J trimming: 5 bases; junction bases outside the gene matches: 11. This CDR3 is 17 amino acids long.

The rearrangement uses TRBV30 and TRBJ2-5, with 8 bases identical to TRBD2. This CDR3 is 11 amino acids long. The V gene end was trimmed by 7 bases and the J gene end by 3 bases; junction bases not matched to a gene: 1. Germline CDR1 GTSNPN, CDR2 SVGIG (reference sequence). The CDR3 loop reads CASGLEETQYF. CDR3 in DNA: TGTGCCTCGGGACTAGAAGAGACCCAGTACTTC.

This clone is a singleton in its sample. J is TRBJ2-3 and V is TRBV5-8; 7 bases are a match to TRBD2. CDR3 length: 14 amino acids. Looked up from germline, CDR1 is SGHTS and CDR2 is YDEGEE. Trimming took 5 bases from V and 2 from J; bases not matched to a gene: 5. The CDR3 protein is CASRVSGSTDTQYF. The CDR3 DNA sequence: TGTGCCAGCAGGGTTAGCGGGTCCACAGATACGCAGTATTTT.

The V call is TRBV7-3, the J call TRBJ2-2; TRBD1 agrees at 12 bases. Germline CDR1 SGHTA, CDR2 FQGTGA. This CDR3 contains 17 residues. V was pared by 3 bases and J by 6 bases, with 8 bases of the junction left unmatched. The CDR3 DNA reads TGTGCCAGCAGCTTGACTCCGGGACAGGGGGCGGCCGGGGAGCTGTTTTTT. Amino acids: CASSLTPGQGAAGELFF.

The CDR3 region is CASSWGRNNEQFF. The CDR3 nucleotides read TGTGCCAGCAGCTGGGGCAGAAACAATGAGCAGTTCTTC. The chain combines TRBV11-2 with TRBJ2-1; weak D call: TRBD1 (5 bases). The germline gives CDR1 SGHAT, CDR2 FQNNGV. Trimming took off 4 bases at V and 5 bases at J, with 9 bases between the two ends. This CDR3 comprises 13 residues.

V is TRBV15 and J is TRBJ1-1; 9 bases match TRBD1. The ends lost 0 bases at V and 11 bases at J; junction bases unmatched: 28. Germline-derived CDR1 and CDR2 are LNHNV and YYDKDF (reference sequence). The CDR3 spans 21 residues. Here the CDR3 reads CATSREGQGLEGSPAGTSAFF. The DNA for the CDR3 is TGTGCCACCAGCAGAGAGGGACAGGGCTTAGAGGGTTCTCCGGCTGGGACTTCGGCTTTCTTT.

The chain uses TRBV19 and TRBJ1-1; possibly TRBD1 for D (5 bases). Germline V lookup: CDR1 LNHDA, CDR2 SQIVND (reference sequence). V was shortened by 5 bases and J by 0 bases, with 10 bases between the two germline ends. The CDR3 extends over 14 amino acids. CDR3 in DNA: TGTGCCAGTAGTCGCGGGGGGGTGAACACTGAAGCTTTCTTT. Protein product: CASSRGGVNTEAFF.

This chain uses TRBV5-1 with TRBJ2-7, with TRBD1 as a possible D gene (6 bases). CDR1 is SGHRS, CDR2 YFSETQ, per germline. This CDR3 is 13 amino acids long. With 6 bases removed from V and 3 bases from J, the gap between germline ends came to 13 bases. The CDR3 coding sequence is TGCGCCAGCAAAAGACAGGTGGGCTACGAGCAGTACTTC. Its translation: CASKRQVGYEQYF.

This rearrangement joins TRBV12-5 to TRBJ2-5, with D tentatively TRBD2 (6 bases). Per germline, CDR1 LGHNT and CDR2 FRNRAP. V shed 3 bases and J shed 2 bases, with 7 bases lying between them. This CDR3 has 13 amino acids. The CDR3 DNA is TGTGCTAGTGGTTTAGGAGGGCAAGAGACCCAGTACTTC. Translation: CASGLGGQETQYF.

This chain uses TRBV4-1 with TRBJ1-1; a possible D gene is TRBD1 (5 bases). Germline V gene lookup returns CDR1 MGHRA and CDR2 YSYEKL. CDR3 size: 17 residues. Trimming took off 0 bases at V and 11 bases at J, with 25 bases between the two ends. The DNA of the CDR3 is TGCGCCAGCAGCCAAGATTTCGGGACTTGGGTACAGGTCGGGGCTTTCTTT. It is translated as CASSQDFGTWVQVGAFF.

The gene calls are TRBV6-4 and TRBJ2-1; 11 nucleotides line up with TRBD2. This CDR3 has 15 amino acids. Germline V gives CDR1 MRHNA, CDR2 SNTAGT. V was pared by 6 bases and J by 8 bases, with 9 bases of the junction left unmatched. The CDR3 region is CASSPGTSGKDEQFF. The DNA for the CDR3 is TGTGCCAGCAGCCCCGGGACTAGCGGAAAAGATGAGCAGTTCTTC.

This clone appeared a single time. The rearrangement joins TRBV11-3 to TRBJ2-7, with 10 nucleotides matching TRBD2. This CDR3 is 14 amino acids long. V trimming: 6 bases; J trimming: 6 bases; junction bases outside the gene matches: 8. Germline CDR1 and CDR2: SGHNT and YENEEA. The DNA for the CDR3 is TGTGCCAGCAGGCCTAGCGGGAGTATGGGCGAGCAGTACTTC. Translation gives CASRPSGSMGEQYF. Complete variable domain (other parts from reference TRBV11-3 and TRBJ2-7): EAGVVQSPRYKIIEKKQPVAFWCNPISGHNTLYWYLQNLGQGPELLIRYENEEAVDDSQLPKDRFSAERLKGVDSTLKIQPAELGDSAVYLCASRPSGSMGEQYFGPGTRLTVT.

The chain uses TRBV27 and TRBJ2-5, with 8 positions matching TRBD1. Trimming took 2 bases from V and 4 from J; bases not matched to a gene: 6. There are 15 residues in the CDR3. Germline values: CDR1 MNHEY, CDR2 SMNVEV (reference sequence). CDR3 sequence (DNA): TGTGCCAGCAGTTTACGGACAGGGTTTGGAGAGACCCAGTACTTC. This codes for CASSLRTGFGETQYF.

This rearrangement joins TRBV30 to TRBJ1-5, with 7 bases aligning to TRBD1. V lost 1 base to trimming and J lost 7 bases; unmatched junction nucleotides: 4. Germline V gene sequence: CDR1 GTSNPN, CDR2 SVGIG (reference sequence). This CDR3 is built from 13 residues. The CDR3 sequence: CAWSGQGSQPQHF. DNA for the CDR3: TGTGCCTGGAGTGGACAGGGAAGCCAGCCCCAGCATTTT.